Here is one T cell receptor (beta chain) with its context. Its specificity is not known. The CDR3 totals 17 residues. Germline V gene data show CDR1 as SGHRS and CDR2 as YFSETQ. V lost 4 bases, J lost 5 bases, and 9 bases stayed unmatched. The sample is drawn from a study of response to subunit inactivated influenza vaccine. Broader study findings: The authors put forward the suggestion that each seasonal influenza vaccination may bring in only a limited number of new T cells.

TCRdb re-analysed the RT-PCR reads in MiXCR, keeping a single row per CDR3 protein. The repertoire holds around 480,000 distinct CDR3 sequences, with 9.5% to 12% as singletons. This sequence originates from a man aged 50 or older who received an inactivated influenza vaccine. The starting material was PBMCs from blood, obtained more than 35 days after vaccination. The rearrangement joins TRBV5-1 to TRBJ2-1; 13 bases align to TRBD2. The CDR3 region is CASSPGLAGARHNEQFF. CDR3 DNA sequence: TGCGCCAGCAGCCCTGGACTAGCGGGAGCAAGGCACAATGAGCAGTTCTTC.